Listed below are T cell receptor beta chains from one sample, sequenced in a study of blood T cell repertoires in COVID-19. This table comes from immunoSEQ multiplex PCR, and its TCRdb copy is limited to in-frame clones, with some not included. The repertoire has roughly 230,000 clones, roughly 85% of them found once; the top ten carry less than 6.5%. The specimen sequenced was peripheral blood. Receptor source: a man aged 50-59 years with COVID-19, enrolled during active disease. Both conserved end residues are part of each CDR3. Fields, in order: J gene, V gene, clone size, D gene, CDR3 protein, CDR3 DNA. The D gene is left open where the match is weak. The size field is filled for only some rows; it gives once, few, many or a size class.

TRBJ1-4 | TRBV5-1 | NA | NA | CASSPQAPATNEKLFF | TGCGCCAGCAGCCCCCAAGCTCCGGCAACTAATGAAAAACTGTTTTTT
TRBJ1-6 | TRBV14 | NA | NA | CASSQSSGYNSPLHF | TGTGCCAGCAGCCAATCCTCGGGGTATAATTCACCCCTCCACTTT
TRBJ1-1 | TRBV19 | NA | TRBD1 | CASRKGGRMNTEAFF | TGTGCCAGTAGAAAAGGGGGCCGAATGAACACTGAAGCTTTCTTT
TRBJ1-6 | TRBV19 | NA | TRBD1 | CASSVQGAPLHF | TGTGCCAGTAGTGTACAGGGGGCACCCCTCCACTTT
TRBJ1-5 | TRBV13 | once | NA | CASSLVRNQPQHF | TGTGCCAGCAGCTTAGTCCGGAATCAGCCCCAGCATTTT
TRBJ1-6 | TRBV6-5 | NA | NA | CASSPQGYNSPLHF | TGTGCCAGCAGTCCCCAGGGGTATAATTCACCCCTCCACTTT
TRBJ2-2 | TRBV18 | NA | NA | CASSPRTGELFF | TGTGCCAGCTCACCCCGGACCGGGGAGCTGTTTTTT
TRBJ1-4 | TRBV30 | NA | NA | CAWSAGAGVWEKLFF | TGTGCCTGGAGTGCAGGCGCAGGTGTATGGGAAAAACTGTTTTTT
TRBJ1-1 | TRBV19 | NA | NA | CASSQWSLNTEAFF | TGTGCCAGTAGTCAGTGGTCCCTGAACACTGAAGCTTTCTTT
TRBJ2-3 | TRBV24-1 | once | TRBD2 | CATSDPGLAGGRIGTDTQYF | TGTGCCACCAGTGACCCCGGACTAGCGGGGGGGCGCATCGGCACAGATACGCAGTATTTT
TRBJ1-2 | TRBV10-2 | NA | NA | CASSESHRGSYGYTF | TGCGCCAGCAGTGAGTCGCACCGTGGTAGCTATGGCTACACCTTC
TRBJ2-1 | TRBV24-1 | once | TRBD1 | CATSDSARGLNEQFF | TGTGCCACCAGTGATTCGGCCAGGGGGCTCAATGAGCAGTTCTTC
TRBJ1-4 | TRBV27 | NA | TRBD1 | CASSSRTGGGEKLFF | TGTGCCAGCAGTTCGCGGACAGGGGGAGGTGAAAAACTGTTTTTT
TRBJ2-7 | TRBV29-1 | NA | NA | CSAARDISYEQYF | TGCAGCGCCGCACGGGACATCTCCTACGAGCAGTACTTC
TRBJ2-5 | TRBV11-3 | NA | NA | CASSFPGETQYF | TGTGCCAGCAGCTTCCCGGGGGAGACCCAGTACTTC
TRBJ1-1 | TRBV7-9 | NA | TRBD1 | CASSPWTGNRNTEAFF | TGTGCCAGCAGCCCCTGGACAGGGAACCGGAACACTGAAGCTTTCTTT
TRBJ1-1 | TRBV12-5 | NA | NA | CASGLGLETFF | TGTGCTAGTGGTTTGGGCCTCGAGACTTTCTTT
TRBJ1-6 | TRBV27 | NA | NA | CASSLTGYSPLHF | TGTGCCAGCAGTCTCACAGGGTATTCACCCCTCCACTTT